This TCR beta chain is drawn from a study of blood T cell repertoires in COVID-19. Study processing details: Amplifying reference gene primers gave estimates of nucleated cell counts. Assay used: immunoSEQ multiplex PCR; TCRdb lists only in-frame clones, some missing. Clone size and the V and J calls come from that table; the DNA yielded D and trimming. The sample lists 100,000 or so clones, 91% occurring once. The V and J ends lost 0 bases and 5 bases respectively, with 11 bases between them. This CDR3 spans 14 amino acids. The germline V gene encodes CDR1 SGHKS and CDR2 YYEKEE (reference sequence). The sequence came from a man aged 50 or older with active COVID-19. The sequencing sample was made of peripheral blood. The V call is TRBV5-5, the J call TRBJ1-1; D gene ambiguous. The CDR3 nucleotides read TGTGCCAGCAGCTTGGAAGAGGGAAGGACTGAAGCTTTCTTT. Encoded protein: CASSLEEGRTEAFF.